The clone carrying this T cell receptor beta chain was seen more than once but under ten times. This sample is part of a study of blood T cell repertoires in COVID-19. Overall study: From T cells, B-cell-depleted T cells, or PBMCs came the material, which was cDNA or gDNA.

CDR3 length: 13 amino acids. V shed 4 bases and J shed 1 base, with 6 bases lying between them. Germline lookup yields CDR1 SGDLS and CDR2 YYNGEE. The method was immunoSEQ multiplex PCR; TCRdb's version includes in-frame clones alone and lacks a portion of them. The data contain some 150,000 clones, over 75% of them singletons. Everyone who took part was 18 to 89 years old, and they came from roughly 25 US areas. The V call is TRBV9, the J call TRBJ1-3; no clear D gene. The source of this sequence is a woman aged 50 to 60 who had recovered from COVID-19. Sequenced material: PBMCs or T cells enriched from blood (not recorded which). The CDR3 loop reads CASSSGSGNTIYF. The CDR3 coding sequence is TGTGCCAGCAGCTCGGGTTCTGGAAACACCATATATTTT.